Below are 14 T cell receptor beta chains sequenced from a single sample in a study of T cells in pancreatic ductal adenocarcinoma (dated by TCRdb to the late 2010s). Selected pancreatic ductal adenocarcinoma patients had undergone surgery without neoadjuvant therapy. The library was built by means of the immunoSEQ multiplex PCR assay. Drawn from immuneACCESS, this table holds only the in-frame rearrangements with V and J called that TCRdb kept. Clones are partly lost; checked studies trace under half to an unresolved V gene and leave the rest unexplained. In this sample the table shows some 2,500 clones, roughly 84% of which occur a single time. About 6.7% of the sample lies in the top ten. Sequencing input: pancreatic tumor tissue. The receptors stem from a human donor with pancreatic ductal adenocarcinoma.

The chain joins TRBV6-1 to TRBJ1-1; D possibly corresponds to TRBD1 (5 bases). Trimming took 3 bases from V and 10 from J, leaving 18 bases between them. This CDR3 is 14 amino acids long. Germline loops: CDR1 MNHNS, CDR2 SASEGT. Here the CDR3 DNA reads TGTGCCAGCAGTGACCACGGGGGAGGGGCCCCAGCTTTCTTT. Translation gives CASSDHGGGAPAFF.

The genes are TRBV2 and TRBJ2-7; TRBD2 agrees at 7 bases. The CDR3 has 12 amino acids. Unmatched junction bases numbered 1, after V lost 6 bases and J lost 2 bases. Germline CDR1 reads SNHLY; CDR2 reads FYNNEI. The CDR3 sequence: CASRLAAYEQYF. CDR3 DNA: TGTGCCAGCAGGCTAGCGGCCTACGAGCAGTACTTC.

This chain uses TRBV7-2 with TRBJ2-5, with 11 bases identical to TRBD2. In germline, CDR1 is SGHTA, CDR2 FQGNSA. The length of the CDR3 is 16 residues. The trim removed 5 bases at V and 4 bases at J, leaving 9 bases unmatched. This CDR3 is CASSQNSGRAGETQYF. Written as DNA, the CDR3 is TGTGCCAGCAGCCAAAATAGCGGGAGGGCCGGAGAGACCCAGTACTTC. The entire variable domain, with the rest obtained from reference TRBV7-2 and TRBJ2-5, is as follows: GAGVSQSPSNKVTEKGKDVELRCDPISGHTALYWYRQSLGQGLEFLIYFQGNSAPDKSGLPSDRFSAERTGGSVSTLTIQRTQQEDSAVYLCASSQNSGRAGETQYFGPGTRLLVL.

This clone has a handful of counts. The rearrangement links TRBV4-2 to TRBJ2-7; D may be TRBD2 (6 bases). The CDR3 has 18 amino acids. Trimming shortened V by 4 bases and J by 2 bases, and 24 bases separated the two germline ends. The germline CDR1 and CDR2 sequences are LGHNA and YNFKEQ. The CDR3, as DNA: TGTGCCAGCAGCCCGGGCGGGGCCTTCGACCCCTATACCTACGAGCAGTACTTC. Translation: CASSPGGAFDPYTYEQYF.

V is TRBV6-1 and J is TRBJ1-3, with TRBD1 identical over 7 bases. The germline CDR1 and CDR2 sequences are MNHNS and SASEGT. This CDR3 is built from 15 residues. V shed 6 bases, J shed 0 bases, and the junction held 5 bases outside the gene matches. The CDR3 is CASSPGGHSGNTIYF. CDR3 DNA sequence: TGTGCCAGCAGCCCAGGGGGGCACTCTGGAAACACCATATATTTT.

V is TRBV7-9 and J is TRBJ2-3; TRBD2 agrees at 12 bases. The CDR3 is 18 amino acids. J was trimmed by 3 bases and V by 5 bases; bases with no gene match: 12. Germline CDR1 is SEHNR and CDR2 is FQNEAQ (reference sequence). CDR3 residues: CASSVLTSGSFWTDTQYF. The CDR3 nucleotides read TGTGCCAGCAGCGTCCTGACTAGCGGGAGTTTTTGGACAGATACGCAGTATTTT.

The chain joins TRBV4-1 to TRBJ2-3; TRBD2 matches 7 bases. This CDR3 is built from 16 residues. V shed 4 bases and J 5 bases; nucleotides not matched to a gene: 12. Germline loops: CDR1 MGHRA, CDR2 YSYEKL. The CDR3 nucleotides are TGCGCCAGCAGCCGCTCCCCTTCGGGAGGAGGAGATACGCAGTATTTT. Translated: CASSRSPSGGGDTQYF.

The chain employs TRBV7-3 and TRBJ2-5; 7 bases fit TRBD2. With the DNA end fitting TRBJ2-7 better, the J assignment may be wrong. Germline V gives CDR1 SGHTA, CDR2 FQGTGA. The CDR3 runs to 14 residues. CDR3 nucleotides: TGTGCCAGCAGCCCCGGACTAGGGAGCTACGAGCAGTACTTC. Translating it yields CASSPGLGSYEQYF.

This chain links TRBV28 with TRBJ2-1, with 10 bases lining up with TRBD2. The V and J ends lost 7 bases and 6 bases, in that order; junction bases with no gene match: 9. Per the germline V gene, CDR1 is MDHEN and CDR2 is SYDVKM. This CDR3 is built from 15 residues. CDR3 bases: TGTGCCAGCAATTTCCTAGCGGGAGTTTCCAATGAGCAGTTCTTC. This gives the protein CASNFLAGVSNEQFF.

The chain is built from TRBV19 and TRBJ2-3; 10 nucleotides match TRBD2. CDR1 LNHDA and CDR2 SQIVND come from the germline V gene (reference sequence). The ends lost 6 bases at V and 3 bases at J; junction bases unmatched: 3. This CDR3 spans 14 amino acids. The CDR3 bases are TGTGCCAGTAGAAGCGGGAGGGAAACAGATACGCAGTATTTT. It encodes CASRSGRETDTQYF.

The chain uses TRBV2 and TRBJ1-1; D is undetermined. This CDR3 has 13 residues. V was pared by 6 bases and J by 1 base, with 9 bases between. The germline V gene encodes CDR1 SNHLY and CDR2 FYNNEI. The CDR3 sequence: CASRRGRNTEAFF. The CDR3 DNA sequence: TGTGCCAGCAGGAGAGGGAGGAACACTGAAGCTTTCTTT.

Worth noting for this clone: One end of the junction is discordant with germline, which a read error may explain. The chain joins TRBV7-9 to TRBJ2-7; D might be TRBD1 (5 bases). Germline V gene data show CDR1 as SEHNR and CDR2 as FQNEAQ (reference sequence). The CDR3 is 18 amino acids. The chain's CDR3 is CASSLQGAAGISSYKQYF. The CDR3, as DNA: TGTGCCAGCAGCTTACAAGGTGCGGCAGGGATTTCCTCCTACAAGCAGTACTTC.

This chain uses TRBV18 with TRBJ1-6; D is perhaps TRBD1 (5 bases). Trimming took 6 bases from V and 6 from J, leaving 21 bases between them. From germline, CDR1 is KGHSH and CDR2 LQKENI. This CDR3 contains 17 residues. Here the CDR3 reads CASSVTDSGSVNSPLHF. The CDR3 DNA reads TGTGCCAGCTCTGTTACCGACAGCGGGTCAGTTAATTCACCCCTCCACTTT.

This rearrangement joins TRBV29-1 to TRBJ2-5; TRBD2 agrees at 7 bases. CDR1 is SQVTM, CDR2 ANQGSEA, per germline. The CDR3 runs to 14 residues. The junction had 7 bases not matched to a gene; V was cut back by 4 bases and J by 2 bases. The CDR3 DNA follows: TGCAGCGTTGTTTTTGAACTAGCGCAAGAGACCCAGTACTTC. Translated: CSVVFELAQETQYF. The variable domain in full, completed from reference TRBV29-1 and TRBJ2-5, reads SAVISQKPSRDICQRGTSLTIQCQVDSQVTMMFWYRQQPGQSLTLIATANQGSEATYESGFVIDKFPISRPNLTFSTLTVSNMSPEDSSIYLCSVVFELAQETQYFGPGTRLLVL.